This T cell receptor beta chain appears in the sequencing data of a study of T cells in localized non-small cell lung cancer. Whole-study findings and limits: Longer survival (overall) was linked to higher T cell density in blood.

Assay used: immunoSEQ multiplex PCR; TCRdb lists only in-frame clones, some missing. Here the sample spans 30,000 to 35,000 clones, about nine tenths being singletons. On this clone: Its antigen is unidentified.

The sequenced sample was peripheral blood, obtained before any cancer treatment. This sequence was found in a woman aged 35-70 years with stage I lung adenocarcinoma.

The CDR3 DNA follows: TGTGCCAGCAGCCGCGACGCTAACTATGGCTACACCTTC. Its translation: CASSRDANYGYTF. The V and J genes are TRBV7-2 and TRBJ1-2; the D is unclear. Germline CDR1 SGHTA, CDR2 FQGNSA. Trimming stripped 5 bases from V and 0 bases from J, with 7 bases between. The CDR3 has 13 amino acids.